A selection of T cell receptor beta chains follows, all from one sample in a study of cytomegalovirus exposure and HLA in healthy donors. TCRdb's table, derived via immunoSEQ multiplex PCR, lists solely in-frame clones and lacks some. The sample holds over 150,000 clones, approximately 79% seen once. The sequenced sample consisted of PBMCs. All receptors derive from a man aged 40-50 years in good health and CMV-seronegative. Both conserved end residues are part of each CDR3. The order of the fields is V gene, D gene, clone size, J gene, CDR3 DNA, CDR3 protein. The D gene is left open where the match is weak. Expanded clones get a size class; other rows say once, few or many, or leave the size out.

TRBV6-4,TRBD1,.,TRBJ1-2,TGTGCCAGCAGTCCCGGGACACAGGGGAGCTATGGCTACACCTTC,CASSPGTQGSYGYTF
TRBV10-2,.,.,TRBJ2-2,TGCGCCAGCGTCGACAGCCACGGGGAGCTGTTTTTT,CASVDSHGELFF
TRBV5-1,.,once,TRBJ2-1,TGCGCCAGCAGCCAGGATCGTGAGCAGTTCTTC,CASSQDREQFF
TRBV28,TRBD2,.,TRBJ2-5,TGTGCCAGCAGTTTATGGGGGACTAAAGAGACCCAGTACTTC,CASSLWGTKETQYF
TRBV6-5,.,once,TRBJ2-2,TGTGCCAGCAGATTGTGGCCCGACACCGGGGAGCTGTTTTTT,CASRLWPDTGELFF
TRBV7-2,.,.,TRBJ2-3,TGTGCCAGCAGCTTCAGAGGAACAGATACGCAGTATTTT,CASSFRGTDTQYF
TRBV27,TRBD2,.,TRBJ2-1,TGTGCCAGCAGTCACTGGACTAGCGGGGGTAATGAGCAGTTCTTC,CASSHWTSGGNEQFF
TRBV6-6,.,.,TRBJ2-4,TGTGCCAGCAGTTCTCAGGGGAAGGATCAGTACTTC,CASSSQGKDQYF
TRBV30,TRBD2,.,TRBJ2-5,TGTGCCTGGAGAATAGCGGGGGGCGGGACCCAGTACTTC,CAWRIAGGGTQYF
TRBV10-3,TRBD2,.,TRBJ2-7,TGTGCCATCAGTGACCTACTGGATTTAGCGGGGGGGTCGTACGAGCAGTACTTC,CAISDLLDLAGGSYEQYF